A single T cell receptor beta chain is shown here with its context. It has no known antigen specificity. There are no base qualities to consult, and no much larger clone falls within one base. The CDR3 sequence holds 16 residues, the cysteine and phenylalanine included. Of the read, only the CDR3 DNA is kept; its 48 bases are in frame from base 1. The germline V and J ends show losses of 5 bases and 2 bases respectively, and no gene match explains 8 bases of the junction. CDR1 and CDR2 are read off the germline V gene (reference sequence) as LNHDA and SQIVND. This entry is derived from a study of blood T cell repertoires in COVID-19 (dated by TCRdb to 2020 to 2021). In terms of the full investigation: The collaborator samples originated in the United States, Italy and Spain and spanned the acute and convalescent phases of COVID-19. Subjects who had been exposed to COVID-19, were actively infected with it, or had recovered from it provided the deeply sampled blood TCRbeta repertoires that made up the dataset. HLA class I and class II types, where available, came from metadata supplied by the sample provider rather than from assay-based typing. The prospective study material was composed of cDNA or gDNA derived from T cells, B-cell-depleted T cells, or PBMCs. Nearly every sample came with metadata listing a de-identified subject ID, COVID-19 status, age in years and sex. The repertoires were released in a freely available public database intended as a resource for research on the immune response to SARS-CoV-2. The samples were drawn from the first 160 participants of the ongoing ImmuneRACE study and from 950 to 1,500 subjects provided by 6 global collaborators.

The immunoSEQ Assay, a bias-controlled multiplex PCR, was used to amplify TCRbeta CDR3 regions from genomic DNA. In the original analysis: The number of nucleated cells in each sample was estimated by amplification of reference gene primers within the assay. Sequence reads were collapsed and filtered to measure the absolute abundance of every unique TCRbeta CDR3 rearrangement. For each sample, productive Simpson clonality was calculated by taking the square root of Simpson's diversity index across productive rearrangements. TCRdb stores this immuneACCESS table with in-frame sequences only. Part of the clones is absent; in the studies checked, under half of the shortfall reflects unresolved V genes, and no reason is known for the rest. That table gives V, J and clone size, and the DNA gave D and trimming. Across this sample there are hundreds of thousands of clones, with around 85% seen only once. The ten largest clones capture about 5.7% of the sample.

The paper's findings and limits, for the study overall: How much clinical and demographic metadata was included differed by source and by participant, and the metadata was provided uncurated.

Participants in the prospective study were aged about 18 to 95 years, lived in 20 to 25 United States geographic areas, and enrolled through a virtual design. In the prospective study, participants were assigned to cohorts based on the clinical history participants reported in a screening survey and a study questionnaire. Recovered participants in ImmuneRACE Cohort 3 were defined as having two consecutive negative NP/OP PCR tests, clearance from a healthcare professional, or resolution of symptoms. In the prospective study, whole blood, serum and a nasopharyngeal or oropharyngeal swab were collected from each participant by mobile phlebotomists. Prospective study participants could optionally give additional blood draws and questionnaires over a roughly 2-month period. Prospective study blood samples were shipped either frozen or at room temperature before DNA extraction.

This clonotype originated in a woman between 40 and 55 years old who had recovered from COVID-19. Recombination joined TRBV19 with TRBJ1-5, with TRBD1 identical over 8 junction bases. Sequencing was carried out using PBMCs or T cells enriched from blood (not recorded which). CDR3 loop: CASSPDRASGNQPQHF. Here is the DNA: TGTGCCAGTAGTCCGGACAGGGCCTCGGGCAATCAGCCCCAGCATTTT.